These T cell receptor beta chains were read from a single sample in a study of human T cells and chemical hapten exposure. TCRdb called the RACE reads again in MiXCR, with one record for every CDR3 protein. The sample yields approximately 81,000 distinct CDR3 sequences, under 10% seen once. Sample: whole blood. These receptors were collected from a male donor in good health. Some clones in this sample may be carry-over from other donors' samples. Each CDR3 is given without its conserved first and last residue.

v_call | cdr3_length | cdr3_aa
TRBV10-3 | 14 | AISPEGLATNEKLF
TRBV7-9 | 10 | ASKSGTDTQY
TRBV7-8 | 12 | ASSLQGAGGELF
TRBV5-1 | 11 | ASSLVLDETQY
TRBV29-1 | 11 | SVAGAGSNVLT
TRBV7-2 | 9 | ASSSQETQY
TRBV28 | 11 | ASRRTANYGYT
TRBV11-2 | 15 | ASSRTGTGGSNQPQH
TRBV27 | 12 | ASSPRMRWTEAF
TRBV6-5 | 9 | ASSYSSEQF
TRBV2 | 13 | ASSAGDRVFTEAF
TRBV12-3/TRBV12-4 | 13 | ASSPGGAGGEKLF
TRBV2 | 12 | ASRVDASYQPQH
TRBV20-1 | 14 | SARDVGTSEFHEQF
TRBV10-3 | 15 | AISEEMASRAKNIQY
TRBV3-1 | 13 | ASSPRDRGFGEQY
TRBV7-9 | 13 | ASSSTGGAYYGYT
TRBV15 | 14 | ATSSGTGQLNEKLF
TRBV4-1 | 14 | ASSQDRTGFNTEAF
TRBV12-3/TRBV12-4 | 16 | ASRPGVSGGESYNEQF
TRBV2 | 12 | ARPGLAGADEQF
TRBV7-2 | 12 | ASSLEQVKDTQY
TRBV5-4 | 14 | ASSLGGSGSWDEQF
TRBV6-1 | 14 | ASSERGRAVKETQY
TRBV27 | 12 | ASSMGNSLGEQY
TRBV11-2 | 18 | ASSSYRDRGQGHSGNTIY
TRBV9 | 17 | ASSVGLRGTPSFTDTQY
TRBV7-2 | 9 | ASSLGPEQY
TRBV29-1 | 10 | SVQGNTGELF
TRBV27 | 12 | ASVRGGNPDTQY
TRBV18 | 15 | ASSPRGQGVMNTEAF
TRBV4-2 | 13 | ASSQDGPNTGELF